Described below is a single T cell receptor (beta chain) sequence and its context. This clone's antigen is unknown. The sample holds no much larger clone one base away, and base qualities are not on file. The data are from a study of vaccination and CD4 T cells after COVID-19 (dated by TCRdb to between 2021 and 2022). About the study as a whole: Every convalescent patient had a positive nasal swab PCR test for SARS-CoV-2, with mild disease in several patients and severe disease in one. The convalescent cohort comprised six males and four females, including two Hispanic individuals, seven Caucasians, two Asians and one multiracial person. Two doses of either the Pfizer-BioNTech BNT162b2 vaccine (n=8) or the Moderna mRNA-1273 vaccine (n=2) were administered to participants. Post-COVID blood samples were collected from convalescent patients a median of approximately 93 days after diagnosis, with a range of roughly 30 to 170 days. Post-vaccine blood samples were taken a median of about 72 days after the second vaccine dose, with a range of about 13 to 250 days. Overlapping spike peptide pools from SARS-CoV-2 and from the common cold coronaviruses HCoV-NL63, HCoV-OC43 and HCoV-229E were used as culture stimuli. In control cultures, a CEFX viral epitope pool was used as positive control, an HIV-1 Nef peptide pool was used as negative control, or no peptide was added. In 10 COVID-19 convalescent patients and a handful of infection-naive healthy vaccine recipients, researchers compared the spike-specific CD4+ TCR repertoire from before mRNA vaccination with the repertoire from after.

Per the publication, the treatment or condition label means: approximately nine-day PBMC culture with coronavirus spike peptide pools or control peptides (ViraFEST assay). The study used the ViraFEST assay, which expanded antigen-specific T cells with peptide pools and then identified expanded clonotypes by TCR sequencing. The positive SARS-CoV-2 PCR tests of the convalescent patients were dated from March to December 2020, before the Alpha, Beta and Delta variants emerged in the United States. Each well held under 2.5 million PBMCs cultured in IMDM containing around 5% human AB serum and approximately 9.8 IU/ml IL-2, with 9 to 10 ug/ml peptide pools added. On days 3 and 7, half of the culture medium was replaced with fresh IL-2-containing medium. After 10 to 11 days of culture, CD4+ T cells were isolated by negative selection with the EasySep CD4+ T cell isolation kit. Ficoll-Paque Plus gradient centrifugation was used to isolate PBMCs from whole blood, and the isolated PBMCs were then either used fresh or cryopreserved at -140C. Triplicate wells were generally used for each culture condition.

V loses 3 bases, J loses 4 bases, and the germline ends lie 10 bases apart. Looking up the germline V gene yields CDR1 SGHRS and CDR2 YFSETQ. Inclusive of the bounding cysteine and phenylalanine, the CDR3 is 13 residues long. Just the 39-base CDR3 DNA is kept, in frame starting at base 1. The receptor library was made with PCR. At the Johns Hopkins FTIC core, DNA from the cultured CD4+ T cells underwent TCR sequencing with the Oncomine TCR Beta short-read assay. The QIAamp micro DNA kit was used to extract genomic DNA from the cultured CD4+ T cells. The Oncomine TCR Beta libraries from cultured CD4+ T cells were pooled using unique dual indexes and then sequenced on an Illumina iSeq 100. In the original analysis: Non-productive sequences were removed, and CDR3s not starting with C, not ending with F or W, or shorter than 7 amino acids were discarded. Antigen-specific clonotypes were identified with the MANAFEST web application by comparing peptide-stimulated wells with reference and other culture wells. To be called positive, a clone needed an FDR below 0.05, an odds ratio above 5, and a productive frequency above 0.1% in at least two of three replicate wells. A clonotype was classed as cross-reactive if the clonotype showed significant expansion both in SARS-CoV-2 spike wells and in at least one common cold coronavirus spike condition. Similarity between CDR3 sequences was evaluated in R version 3.6.1 using Levenshtein distances (stringdist) and unrooted phylogenetic trees (ape). TCRdb passed the public sequencing reads through fastp at Q25 and MiXCR, retaining productive beta sequences. Every CDR3 protein is listed once, alongside the most common genes and DNA of its rows. What appears here as the V and J calls and clone size reflects TCRdb's work, not the paper's. The sample data list approximately 21,000 distinct CDR3 sequences, and around 52% of these were observed just once. The ten largest clones take up 9% of the sample.

Study-level results and caveats: The median number of SARS-CoV-2-reactive clonotypes rose from around 22 after infection to 38 after vaccination, but the change was not significant. Among the post-vaccine SARS-CoV-2-reactive clones in convalescent patients, a median about 89% showed up only after vaccination, which suggests vaccine-specific priming. The study included relatively few convalescent patients and did not analyze early timepoints after natural infection. In convalescent patients, nearly all vaccine-specific clones (304 of 307) were found to be mono-reactive for SARS-CoV-2 spike rather than cross-reactive with common cold coronaviruses.

The source material was CD4+ T cells from blood, cultured in vitro. This sequence originates from a human donor who had recovered from COVID-19. Here the chain combines TRBV5-1 and TRBJ1-2; no D gene call is confident. The CDR3 region: CASSYGRIYGYTF. The DNA sequence follows: TGCGCCAGCAGCTATGGGCGGATCTATGGCTACACCTTC.